The T cell receptor beta chain under discussion was sequenced for a study of T cell repertoires in aging, cancer and after chemotherapy. Study-wide background: Repeat sampling of healthy donors over several months to years showed clear clonal overlap. The full dataset contained several million TCR reads. Study conclusions and caveats: Loss of evenness, beyond lost richness, contributed to age-related TCR diversity decline in cancer patients. Median generation probability rose over the chemotherapy interval in each cancer cohort, suggesting rebound thymic output.

Amplification of TCR beta used genomic DNA extracted from peripheral blood. Multiplex touch-down PCR with TRB-A/B primers amplified rearranged V-D-J TRB sequences. TCRdb used MiXCR to reprocess the multiplex PCR reads, holding one entry per CDR3 protein. The repertoire holds about 8,800 distinct CDR3 sequences, with 30% to 35% as singletons. This clonotype is classed as medium-sized. Antigen unknown. There are 13 residues in the CDR3. V lost 5 bases, J lost 4 bases, and 11 bases lay in between. Input material: blood. This sequence originates from a human donor in good health. This chain joins TRBV12-3 or TRBV12-4 and TRBJ2-5, with D perhaps matching TRBD1 or TRBD2 (5 bases each). CDR3 residues: CASSVRGRETQYF. CDR3 nucleotides: TGTGCCAGCAGTGTCCGGGGCCGAGAGACCCAGTACTTC.